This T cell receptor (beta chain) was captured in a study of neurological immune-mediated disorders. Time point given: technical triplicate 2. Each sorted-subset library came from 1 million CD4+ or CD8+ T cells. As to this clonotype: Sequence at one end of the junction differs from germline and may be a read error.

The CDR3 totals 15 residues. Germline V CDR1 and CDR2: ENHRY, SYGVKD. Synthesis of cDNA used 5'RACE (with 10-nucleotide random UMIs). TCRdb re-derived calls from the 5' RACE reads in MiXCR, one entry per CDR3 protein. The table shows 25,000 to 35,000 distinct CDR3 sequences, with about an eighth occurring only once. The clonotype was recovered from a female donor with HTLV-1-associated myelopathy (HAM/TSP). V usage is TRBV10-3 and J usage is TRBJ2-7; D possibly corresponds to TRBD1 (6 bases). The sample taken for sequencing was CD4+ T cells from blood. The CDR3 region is CAISRTALTLYEQYF. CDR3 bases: TGTGCCATCTCGAGGACAGCGCTAACTCTCTACGAACAGTACTTC.